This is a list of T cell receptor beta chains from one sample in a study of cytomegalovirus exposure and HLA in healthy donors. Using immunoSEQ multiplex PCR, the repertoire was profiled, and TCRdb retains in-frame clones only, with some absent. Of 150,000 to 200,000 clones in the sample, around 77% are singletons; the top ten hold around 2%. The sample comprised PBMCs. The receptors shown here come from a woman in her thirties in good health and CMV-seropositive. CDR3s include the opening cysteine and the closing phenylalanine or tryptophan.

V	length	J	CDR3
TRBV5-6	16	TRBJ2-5	CASSLGPGTDKETQYF
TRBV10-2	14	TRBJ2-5	CASKATASAQTQYF
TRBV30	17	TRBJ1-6	CAWSVIKQGGPDSPLHF
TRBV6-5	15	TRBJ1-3	CASSQTGNSGNTIYF
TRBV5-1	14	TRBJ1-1	CASSPGGSGTEAFF
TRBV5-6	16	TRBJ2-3	CASSFRLAGDTDTQYF
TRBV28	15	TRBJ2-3	CASSYRGASTDTQYF
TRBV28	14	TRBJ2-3	CASSGGGAVDTQYF
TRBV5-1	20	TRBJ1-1	CASSLAGRTKIRTVNTEAFF
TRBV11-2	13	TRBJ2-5	CASSLVNRGTQYF
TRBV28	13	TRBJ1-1	CASSRDRGAEAFF
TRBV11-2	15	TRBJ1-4	CASSARQGLGEKLFF
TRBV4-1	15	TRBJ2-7	CASSQVRAREDEQYF
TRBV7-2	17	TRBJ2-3	CASSLLPTGWSTDTQYF
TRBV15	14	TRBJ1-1	CATSRFRGGDEAFF
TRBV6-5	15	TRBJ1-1	CASSYSHGTSSEAFF
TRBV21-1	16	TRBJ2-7	CASSARLLAGRYEQYF
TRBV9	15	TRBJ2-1	CASGTSDNLYNEQFF
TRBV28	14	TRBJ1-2	CASGRTPVALGYTF
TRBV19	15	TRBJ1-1	CASSIGGTRNTEAFF
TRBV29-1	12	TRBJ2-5	CSVTGGVETQYF
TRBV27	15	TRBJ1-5	CASSLLRGSNQPQHF
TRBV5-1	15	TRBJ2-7	CASSLAMGNRDEQYF
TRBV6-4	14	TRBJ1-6	CASSTEGLGSPLHF
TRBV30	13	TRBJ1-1	CAWSVLQNTEAFF